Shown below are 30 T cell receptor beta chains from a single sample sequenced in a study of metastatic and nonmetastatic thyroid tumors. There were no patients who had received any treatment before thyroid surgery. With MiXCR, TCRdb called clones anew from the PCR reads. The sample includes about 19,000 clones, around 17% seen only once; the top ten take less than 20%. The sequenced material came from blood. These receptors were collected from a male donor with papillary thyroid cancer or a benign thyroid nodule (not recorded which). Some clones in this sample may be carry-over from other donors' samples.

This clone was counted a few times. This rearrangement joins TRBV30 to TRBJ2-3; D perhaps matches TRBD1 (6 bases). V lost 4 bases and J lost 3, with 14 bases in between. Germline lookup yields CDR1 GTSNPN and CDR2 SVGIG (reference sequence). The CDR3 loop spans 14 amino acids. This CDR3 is CAWTRDTSTDTQYF. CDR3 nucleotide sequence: TGTGCCTGGACCCGGGACACTTCAACAGATACGCAGTATTTT.

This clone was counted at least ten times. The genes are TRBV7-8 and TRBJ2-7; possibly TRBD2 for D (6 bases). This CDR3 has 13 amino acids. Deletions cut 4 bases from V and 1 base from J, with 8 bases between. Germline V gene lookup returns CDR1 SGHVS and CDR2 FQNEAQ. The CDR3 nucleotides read TGTGCCAGCAGCTCGGAGGGTTCCTACGAGCAGTACTTC. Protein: CASSSEGSYEQYF.

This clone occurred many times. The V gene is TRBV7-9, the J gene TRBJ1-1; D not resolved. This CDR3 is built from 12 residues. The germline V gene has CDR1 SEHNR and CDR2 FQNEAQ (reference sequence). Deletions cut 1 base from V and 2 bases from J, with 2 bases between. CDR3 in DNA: TGTGCCAGCAGCTTAGACAACACTGAAGCTTTCTTT. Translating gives CASSLDNTEAFF.

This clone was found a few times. CDR3: CASSPPGTVYGYTF. As DNA, the CDR3 is TGTGCCAGCAGTCCTCCGGGGACCGTCTATGGCTACACCTTC. This sequence joins TRBV27 and TRBJ1-2, with D possibly matching TRBD1 (5 bases). V was trimmed by 5 bases and J by 4 bases, leaving 14 bases between them. The CDR3 is made up of 14 amino acids. CDR1 and CDR2 (germline): MNHEY, SMNVEV (reference sequence).

The DNA for the CDR3 is TGCAGTGCTAGAGATCCGGGACAGGGGGGAAACGAGCAGTACTTC. Residues: CSARDPGQGGNEQYF. V usage is TRBV20-1 and J usage is TRBJ2-7; 11 bases agree with TRBD1. CDR1 is DFQATT and CDR2 is SNEGSKA in the germline V gene (reference sequence). The CDR3 spans 15 residues. V trimming: 0 bases; J trimming: 5 bases; junction bases outside the gene matches: 6.

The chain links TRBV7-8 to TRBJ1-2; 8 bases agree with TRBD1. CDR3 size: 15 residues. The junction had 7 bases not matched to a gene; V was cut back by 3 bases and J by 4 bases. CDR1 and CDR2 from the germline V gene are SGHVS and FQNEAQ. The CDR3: CASSFGQGGSYGYTF. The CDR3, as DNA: TGTGCCAGCAGCTTCGGACAGGGAGGGAGCTATGGCTACACCTTC.

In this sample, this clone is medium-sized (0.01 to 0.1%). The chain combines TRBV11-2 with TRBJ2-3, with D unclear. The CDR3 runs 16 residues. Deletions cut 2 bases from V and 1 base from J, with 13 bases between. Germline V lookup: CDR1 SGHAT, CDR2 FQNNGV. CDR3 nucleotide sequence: TGTGCCAGCAGCTTATTCGTAGTGGCGGGCACAGATACGCAGTATTTT. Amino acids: CASSLFVVAGTDTQYF.

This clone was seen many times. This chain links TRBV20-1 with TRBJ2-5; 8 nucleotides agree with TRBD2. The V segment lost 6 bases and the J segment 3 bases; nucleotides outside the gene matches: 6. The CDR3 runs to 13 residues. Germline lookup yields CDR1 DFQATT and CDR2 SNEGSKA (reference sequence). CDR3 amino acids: CSATGLAEETQYF. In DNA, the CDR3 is TGCAGTGCCACAGGACTAGCAGAAGAGACCCAGTACTTC.

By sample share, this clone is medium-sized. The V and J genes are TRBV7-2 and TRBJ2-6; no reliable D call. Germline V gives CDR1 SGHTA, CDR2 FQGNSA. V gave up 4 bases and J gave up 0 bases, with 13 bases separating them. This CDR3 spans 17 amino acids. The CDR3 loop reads CASSSKWGLSGANVLTF. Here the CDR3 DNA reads TGTGCCAGCAGCTCTAAGTGGGGTCTCTCTGGGGCCAACGTCCTGACTTTC.

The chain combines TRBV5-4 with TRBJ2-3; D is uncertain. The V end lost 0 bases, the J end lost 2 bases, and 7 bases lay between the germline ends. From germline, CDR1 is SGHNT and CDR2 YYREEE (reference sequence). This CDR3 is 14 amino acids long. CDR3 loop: CASSLAGPTDTQYF. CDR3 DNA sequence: TGTGCCAGCAGCTTGGCCGGTCCCACAGATACGCAGTATTTT.

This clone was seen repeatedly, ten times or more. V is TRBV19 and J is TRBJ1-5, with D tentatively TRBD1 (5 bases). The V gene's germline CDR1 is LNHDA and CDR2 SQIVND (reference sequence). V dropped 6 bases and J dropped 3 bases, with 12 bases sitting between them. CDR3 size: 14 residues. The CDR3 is CASRPRETNQPQHF. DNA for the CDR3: TGTGCCAGTAGGCCCAGGGAAACCAATCAGCCCCAGCATTTT. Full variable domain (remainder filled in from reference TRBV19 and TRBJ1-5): DGGITQSPKYLFRKEGQNVTLSCEQNLNHDAMYWYRQDPGQGLRLIYYSQIVNDFQKGDIAEGYSVSREKKESFPLTVTSAQKNPTAFYLCASRPRETNQPQHFGDGTRLSIL.

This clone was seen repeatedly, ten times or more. The CDR3 DNA is TGTGCCAGCAGCTACCGCACCGGGGAGCTGTTTTTT. This translates into CASSYRTGELFF. The chain has TRBV12-3 or TRBV12-4 and TRBJ2-2; D not resolved. The CDR3 runs to 12 residues. V gave up 6 bases and J gave up 4 bases, with 6 bases separating them.

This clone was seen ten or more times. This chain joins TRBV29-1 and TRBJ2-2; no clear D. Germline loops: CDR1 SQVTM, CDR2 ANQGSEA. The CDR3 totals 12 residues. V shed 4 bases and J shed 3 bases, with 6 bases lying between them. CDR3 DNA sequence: TGCAGCGTTGTAACGGACACCGGGGAGCTGTTTTTT. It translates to CSVVTDTGELFF.

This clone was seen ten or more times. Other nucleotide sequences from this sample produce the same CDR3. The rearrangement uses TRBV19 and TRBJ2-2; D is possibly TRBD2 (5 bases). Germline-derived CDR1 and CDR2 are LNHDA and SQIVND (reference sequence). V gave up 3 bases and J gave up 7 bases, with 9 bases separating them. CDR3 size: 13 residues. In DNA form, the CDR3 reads TGTGCCAGTAGTATGGGTCGGGGCGGGGAGCTGTTTTTT. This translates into CASSMGRGGELFF.

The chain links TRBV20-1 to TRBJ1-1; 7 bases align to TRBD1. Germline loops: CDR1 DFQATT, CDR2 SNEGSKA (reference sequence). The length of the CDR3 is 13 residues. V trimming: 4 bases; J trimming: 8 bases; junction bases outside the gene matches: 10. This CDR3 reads CSAIGTVSTEAFF. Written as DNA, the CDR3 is TGCAGTGCTATAGGGACAGTATCCACCGAAGCTTTCTTT.

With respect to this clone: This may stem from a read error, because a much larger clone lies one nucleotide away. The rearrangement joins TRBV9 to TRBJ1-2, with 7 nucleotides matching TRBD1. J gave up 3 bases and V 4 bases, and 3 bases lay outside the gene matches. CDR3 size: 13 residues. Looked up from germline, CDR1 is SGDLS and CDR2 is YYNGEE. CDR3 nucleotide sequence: TGTGCCAGCAGCTTAGACAGGGACTATGGCTACACCTTC. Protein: CASSLDRDYGYTF.

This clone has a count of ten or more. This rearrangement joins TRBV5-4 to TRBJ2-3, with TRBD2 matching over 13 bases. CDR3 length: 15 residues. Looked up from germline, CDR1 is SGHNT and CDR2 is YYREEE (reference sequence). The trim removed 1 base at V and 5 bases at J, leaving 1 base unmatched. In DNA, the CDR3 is TGTGCCAGCAGCTTGACTAGCGGGGGGGTAGATACGCAGTATTTT. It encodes CASSLTSGGVDTQYF.

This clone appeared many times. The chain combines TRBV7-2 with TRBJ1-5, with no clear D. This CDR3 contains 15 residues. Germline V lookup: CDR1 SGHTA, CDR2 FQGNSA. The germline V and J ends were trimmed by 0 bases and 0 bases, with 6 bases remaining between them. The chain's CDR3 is CASSLAGFSNQPQHF. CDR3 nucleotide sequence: TGTGCCAGCAGCTTAGCGGGGTTTAGCAATCAGCCCCAGCATTTT. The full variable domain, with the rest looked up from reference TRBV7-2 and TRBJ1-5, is GAGVSQSPSNKVTEKGKDVELRCDPISGHTALYWYRQSLGQGLEFLIYFQGNSAPDKSGLPSDRFSAERTGGSVSTLTIQRTQQEDSAVYLCASSLAGFSNQPQHFGDGTRLSIL.

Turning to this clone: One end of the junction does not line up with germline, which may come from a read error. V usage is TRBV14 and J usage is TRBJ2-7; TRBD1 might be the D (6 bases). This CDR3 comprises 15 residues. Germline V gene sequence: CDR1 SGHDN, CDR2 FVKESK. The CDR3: CAISRDSQGFWEQYF. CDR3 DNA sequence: TGTGCCATCAGCCGTGACAGTCAGGGGTTTTGGGAGCAGTACTTC.

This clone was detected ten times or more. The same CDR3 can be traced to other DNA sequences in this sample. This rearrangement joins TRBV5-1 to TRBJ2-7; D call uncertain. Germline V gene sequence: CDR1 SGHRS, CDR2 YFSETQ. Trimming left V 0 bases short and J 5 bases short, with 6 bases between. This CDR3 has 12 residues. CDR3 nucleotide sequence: TGCGCCAGCAGCTTGGCCCGGGACGAGCAGTACTTC. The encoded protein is CASSLARDEQYF.

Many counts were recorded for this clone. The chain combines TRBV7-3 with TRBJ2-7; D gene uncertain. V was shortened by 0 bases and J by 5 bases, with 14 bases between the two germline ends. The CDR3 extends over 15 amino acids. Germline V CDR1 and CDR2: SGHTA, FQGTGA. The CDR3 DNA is TGTGCCAGCAGCTTAACCTACCCGTTCCTTAACGAGCAGTACTTC. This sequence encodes CASSLTYPFLNEQYF.

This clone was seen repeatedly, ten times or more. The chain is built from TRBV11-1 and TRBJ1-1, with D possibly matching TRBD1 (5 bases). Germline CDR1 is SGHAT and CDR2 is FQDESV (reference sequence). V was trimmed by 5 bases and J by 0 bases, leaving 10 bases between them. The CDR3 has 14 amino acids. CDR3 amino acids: CASSLPGLNTEAFF. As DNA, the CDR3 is TGTGCCAGCAGCCTGCCAGGGTTGAACACTGAAGCTTTCTTT.

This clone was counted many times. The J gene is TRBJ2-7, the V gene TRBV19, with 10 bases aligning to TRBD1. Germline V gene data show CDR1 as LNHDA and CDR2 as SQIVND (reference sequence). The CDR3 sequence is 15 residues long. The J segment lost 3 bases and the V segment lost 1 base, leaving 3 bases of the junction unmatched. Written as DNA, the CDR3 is TGTGCCAGTAGTATAGGGACAGGGGGGAGCTACGAGCAGTACTTC. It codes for CASSIGTGGSYEQYF.

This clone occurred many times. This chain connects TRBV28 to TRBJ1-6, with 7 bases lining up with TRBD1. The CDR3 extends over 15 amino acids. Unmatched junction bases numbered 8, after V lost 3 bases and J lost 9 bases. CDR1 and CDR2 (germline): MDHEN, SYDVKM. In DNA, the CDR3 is TGTGCCAGCAGTTTTTTACACACAGGGGTTTCACCCCTCCACTTT. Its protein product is CASSFLHTGVSPLHF.

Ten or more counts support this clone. CDR3 in DNA: TGTGCCAGCAGACCCCTAGCGACGGGATTCTACAATGAGCAGTTCTTC. Its translation is CASRPLATGFYNEQFF. The chain carries TRBV6-1 and TRBJ2-1, with a weak D call TRBD2 (6 bases). This CDR3 spans 16 amino acids. Germline V lookup: CDR1 MNHNS, CDR2 SASEGT. V was clipped by 6 bases and J by 3 bases, with 18 bases between them.

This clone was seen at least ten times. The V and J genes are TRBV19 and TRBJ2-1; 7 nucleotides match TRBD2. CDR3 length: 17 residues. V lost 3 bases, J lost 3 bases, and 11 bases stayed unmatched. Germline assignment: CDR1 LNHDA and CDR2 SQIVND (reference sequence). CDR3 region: CASSIPSAGEFYNEQFF. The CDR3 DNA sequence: TGTGCCAGTAGTATCCCCTCCGCGGGAGAGTTCTACAATGAGCAGTTCTTC.

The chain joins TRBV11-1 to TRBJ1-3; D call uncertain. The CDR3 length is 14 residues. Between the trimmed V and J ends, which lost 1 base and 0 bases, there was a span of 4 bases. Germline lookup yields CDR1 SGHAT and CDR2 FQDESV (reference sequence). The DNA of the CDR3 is TGTGCCAGCAGCTTAGGATCCTCTGGAAACACCATATATTTT. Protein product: CASSLGSSGNTIYF.

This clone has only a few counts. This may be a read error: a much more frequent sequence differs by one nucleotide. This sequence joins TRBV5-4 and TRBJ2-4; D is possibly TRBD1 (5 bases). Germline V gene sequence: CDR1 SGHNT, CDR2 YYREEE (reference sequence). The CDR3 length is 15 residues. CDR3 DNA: TGTGCCAGCAGCTTGGGTGGGGCCAGCAAAAGCATTCAGTACTTC. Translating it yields CASSLGGASKSIQYF.

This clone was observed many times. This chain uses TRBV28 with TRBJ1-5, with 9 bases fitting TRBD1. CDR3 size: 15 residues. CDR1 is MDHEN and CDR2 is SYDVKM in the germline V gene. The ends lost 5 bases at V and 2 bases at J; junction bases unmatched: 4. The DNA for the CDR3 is TGTGCCAGCAGTCCCCGGACAGGGGGCAATCAGCCCCAGCATTTT. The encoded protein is CASSPRTGGNQPQHF.

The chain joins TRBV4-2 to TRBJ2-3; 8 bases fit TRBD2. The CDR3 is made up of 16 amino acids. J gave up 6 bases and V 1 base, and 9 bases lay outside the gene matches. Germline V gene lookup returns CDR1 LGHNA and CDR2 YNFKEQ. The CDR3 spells CASSQGAGGVPDTQYF. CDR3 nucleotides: TGTGCCAGCAGCCAAGGGGCGGGAGGAGTCCCCGATACGCAGTATTTT.